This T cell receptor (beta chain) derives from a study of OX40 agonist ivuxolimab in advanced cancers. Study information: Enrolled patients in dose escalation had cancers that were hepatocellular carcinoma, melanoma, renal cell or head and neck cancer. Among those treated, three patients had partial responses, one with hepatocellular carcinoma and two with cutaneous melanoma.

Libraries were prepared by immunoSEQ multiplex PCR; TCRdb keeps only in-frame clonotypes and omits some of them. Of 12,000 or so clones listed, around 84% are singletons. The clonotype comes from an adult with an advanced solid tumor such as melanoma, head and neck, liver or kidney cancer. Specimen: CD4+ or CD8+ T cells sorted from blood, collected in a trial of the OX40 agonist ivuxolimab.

CDR3 DNA: TGTGCCAGCAGTTACGGGAGGGTGGGTGACTATGGCTACACCTTC. It codes for CASSYGRVGDYGYTF. The chain carries TRBV6-6 and TRBJ1-2; D is ambiguous. V was pared by 2 bases and J by 3 bases, with 13 bases between. In germline, CDR1 is MNHNY, CDR2 SVGAGI (reference sequence). This CDR3 has 15 amino acids.